Listed below are T cell receptor beta chains from one sample, sequenced in a study of technical replicates of blood from a few donors. The table came from immunoSEQ multiplex PCR; TCRdb's copy has only in-frame clones and leaves some out. The sample has approximately 79,000 clones, around 93% seen once. Material for sequencing was T cells isolated from PBMCs. These receptors came from a human donor in good health. The CDR3 runs from the conserved cysteine through the conserved F or W. Fields, in order: clone size, V gene, D gene, J gene, CDR3 DNA, CDR3 protein. The D gene is left open where the match is weak. The listing skips clone size in some rows; elsewhere it reads once, few, many or a size class.

abundance: -
v_gene: TRBV5-6
d_gene: TRBD1
j_gene: TRBJ1-1
CDR3nt: TGTGCCAGCAGCTTTAGGGACAGGGGCACTGAAGCTTTCTTT
CDR3aa: CASSFRDRGTEAFF

abundance: -
v_gene: TRBV5-8
d_gene: -
j_gene: TRBJ1-6
CDR3nt: TGTGCCAGCAGCTTGAGGGAGTCCTATAATTCACCCCTCCACTTT
CDR3aa: CASSLRESYNSPLHF

abundance: -
v_gene: TRBV27
d_gene: -
j_gene: TRBJ2-1
CDR3nt: TGTGCCAGCAGTTTATGGCCAGGCCTTAAATTAGAGCAGTTCTTC
CDR3aa: CASSLWPGLKLEQFF

abundance: once
v_gene: TRBV13
d_gene: -
j_gene: TRBJ1-5
CDR3nt: TGTGCCAGCAGCATGCAGGTTTATAGCAATCAGCCCCAGCATTTT
CDR3aa: CASSMQVYSNQPQHF

abundance: -
v_gene: TRBV9
d_gene: -
j_gene: TRBJ2-5
CDR3nt: TGTGCCAGCAGCGTATCAGGGTACCAAGAGACCCAGTACTTC
CDR3aa: CASSVSGYQETQYF

abundance: once
v_gene: TRBV7-9
d_gene: -
j_gene: TRBJ2-1
CDR3nt: TGTGCCAGCAGCTTAGGTTCGGGATCCTACAATGAGCAGTTCTTC
CDR3aa: CASSLGSGSYNEQFF

abundance: -
v_gene: TRBV5-6
d_gene: TRBD1
j_gene: TRBJ1-1
CDR3nt: TGTGCCAGCAGCTTGGAAACAGGGGCCGTCACTGAAGCTTTCTTT
CDR3aa: CASSLETGAVTEAFF

abundance: -
v_gene: TRBV7-6
d_gene: -
j_gene: TRBJ1-4
CDR3nt: TGTGCCAGCAGCCCCCGCCCTCTTGCGGATGAAAAACTGTTTTTT
CDR3aa: CASSPRPLADEKLFF

abundance: -
v_gene: TRBV9
d_gene: -
j_gene: TRBJ1-1
CDR3nt: TGTGCCAGCAGCGTAGCCTTAGGGGGTAGGGCTTTCTTT
CDR3aa: CASSVALGGRAFF

abundance: -
v_gene: TRBV15
d_gene: -
j_gene: TRBJ1-2
CDR3nt: TGTGCCACCAGCAGAGATAGAAAAGATGGCTACACCTTC
CDR3aa: CATSRDRKDGYTF

abundance: few
v_gene: TRBV19
d_gene: TRBD1
j_gene: TRBJ2-5
CDR3nt: TGTGCCAGTAGCACAGGGGGTAGGGAGACCCAGTACTTC
CDR3aa: CASSTGGRETQYF

abundance: -
v_gene: TRBV6-5
d_gene: -
j_gene: TRBJ1-2
CDR3nt: TGTGCCAGCAGTTACTTACAGGGTTACTATGGCTACACCTTC
CDR3aa: CASSYLQGYYGYTF

abundance: -
v_gene: TRBV4-1
d_gene: TRBD1
j_gene: TRBJ2-7
CDR3nt: TGCGCCAGCAGCCATTATGGACAGGGAGGCTCCTACGAGCAGTACTTC
CDR3aa: CASSHYGQGGSYEQYF

abundance: medium-sized
v_gene: TRBV7-2
d_gene: -
j_gene: TRBJ2-2
CDR3nt: TGTGCCAGCAGCATCGACAGGCCCCTCGCGAACACCGGGGAGCTGTTTTTT
CDR3aa: CASSIDRPLANTGELFF

abundance: -
v_gene: TRBV30
d_gene: -
j_gene: TRBJ1-1
CDR3nt: TGTGCCTGGAGTCCAGGGGTCGGCATGAACACTGAAGCTTTCTTT
CDR3aa: CAWSPGVGMNTEAFF

abundance: -
v_gene: TRBV10-2
d_gene: -
j_gene: TRBJ2-7
CDR3nt: TGCGCCAGCAGTGATGTGTATTCCTACGAGCAGTACTTC
CDR3aa: CASSDVYSYEQYF

abundance: -
v_gene: TRBV4-1
d_gene: -
j_gene: TRBJ1-2
CDR3nt: TGCGCCAGCAGCCAAGAGCCCGGGGGAGGTGGCTACACCTTC
CDR3aa: CASSQEPGGGGYTF

abundance: -
v_gene: TRBV15
d_gene: TRBD1
j_gene: TRBJ2-5
CDR3nt: TGTGCCACCAGCAGAGTTCACAGGGGTTACAAGCGGGAGACCCAGTACTTC
CDR3aa: CATSRVHRGYKRETQYF

abundance: -
v_gene: TRBV7-9
d_gene: TRBD2
j_gene: TRBJ2-5
CDR3nt: TGTGCCAGCAGCTCACAACTACTAGCGGTTCAAGAGACCCAGTACTTC
CDR3aa: CASSSQLLAVQETQYF

abundance: -
v_gene: TRBV4-1
d_gene: TRBD1
j_gene: TRBJ2-7
CDR3nt: TGCGCCAGCAGCCAAAGGGACAGGGACCCCAACGAGCAGTACTTC
CDR3aa: CASSQRDRDPNEQYF

abundance: -
v_gene: TRBV2
d_gene: -
j_gene: TRBJ2-5
CDR3nt: TGTGCCAGCAGTGTGGGCAGCTACCAAGAGACCCAGTACTTC
CDR3aa: CASSVGSYQETQYF

abundance: -
v_gene: TRBV7-9
d_gene: TRBD1
j_gene: TRBJ2-5
CDR3nt: TGTGCCAGCAGCTTAGCGCTGGGACAGGGGCTGGAGACCCAGTACTTC
CDR3aa: CASSLALGQGLETQYF

abundance: once
v_gene: TRBV5-6
d_gene: -
j_gene: TRBJ2-7
CDR3nt: TGTGCCAGCAGCTTGTATGGCCAGGGGGTTGGGGGGCCAGTCTACGAGCAGTACTTC
CDR3aa: CASSLYGQGVGGPVYEQYF

abundance: -
v_gene: TRBV7-9
d_gene: TRBD1
j_gene: TRBJ2-7
CDR3nt: TGTGCCAGCAGCCCGACTCAAAGACAGGGGATTTACGAGCAGTACTTC
CDR3aa: CASSPTQRQGIYEQYF

abundance: -
v_gene: TRBV6-1
d_gene: -
j_gene: TRBJ2-7
CDR3nt: TGTGCCAGCAGTGAAACCTACTACGAGCAGTACTTC
CDR3aa: CASSETYYEQYF

abundance: -
v_gene: TRBV14
d_gene: -
j_gene: TRBJ1-2
CDR3nt: TGTGCCAGCAGCCAAGACGATTTTCCGAGACCTAGGCTCTATGGCTACACCTTC
CDR3aa: CASSQDDFPRPRLYGYTF

abundance: few
v_gene: TRBV5-4
d_gene: -
j_gene: TRBJ1-3
CDR3nt: TGTGCCAGCAGCTTGGGGACTGGTGGCACCATATATTTT
CDR3aa: CASSLGTGGTIYF

abundance: once
v_gene: TRBV4-1
d_gene: TRBD2
j_gene: TRBJ2-3
CDR3nt: TGCGCCAGCAGCCAAGTAAAGCGGGAGTCAGATACGCAGTATTTT
CDR3aa: CASSQVKRESDTQYF

abundance: -
v_gene: TRBV4-1
d_gene: TRBD2
j_gene: TRBJ2-7
CDR3nt: TGCGCCAGCAGCCAAGGTGACGGTCTAGCGGGAATCTACGAGCAGTACTTC
CDR3aa: CASSQGDGLAGIYEQYF

abundance: -
v_gene: TRBV7-8
d_gene: -
j_gene: TRBJ2-2
CDR3nt: TGTGCCAGCAGCTTAGCGTTAACAGTGGCTTGGAACACCGGGGAGCTGTTTTTT
CDR3aa: CASSLALTVAWNTGELFF

abundance: -
v_gene: TRBV5-1
d_gene: -
j_gene: TRBJ2-1
CDR3nt: TGCGCCAGCAGCTTGGGGATAGCGGAGAGCTCCTACAATGAGCAGTTCTTC
CDR3aa: CASSLGIAESSYNEQFF

abundance: -
v_gene: TRBV7-2
d_gene: TRBD2
j_gene: TRBJ2-7
CDR3nt: TGTGCCAGCAGCTATGGCGGGAGCGGGCGCGAGCAGTACTTC
CDR3aa: CASSYGGSGREQYF

abundance: -
v_gene: TRBV9
d_gene: TRBD1
j_gene: TRBJ2-4
CDR3nt: TGTGCCAGCAGCGAAGGGGGCGCGAACATTCAGTACTTC
CDR3aa: CASSEGGANIQYF

abundance: -
v_gene: TRBV7-9
d_gene: -
j_gene: TRBJ2-2
CDR3nt: TGTGCCAGCAGCTTACAGGGCACCGGGGAGCTGTTTTTT
CDR3aa: CASSLQGTGELFF

abundance: -
v_gene: TRBV10-3
d_gene: -
j_gene: TRBJ1-2
CDR3nt: TGTGCCATCAGTGAGCCATCTATGGATGGCTACACCTTC
CDR3aa: CAISEPSMDGYTF

abundance: -
v_gene: TRBV11-2
d_gene: -
j_gene: TRBJ2-3
CDR3nt: TGTGCCAGCAGCGGTCCGCGGGATATGGGCACAGATACGCAGTATTTT
CDR3aa: CASSGPRDMGTDTQYF

abundance: -
v_gene: TRBV6-5
d_gene: TRBD1
j_gene: TRBJ1-1
CDR3nt: TGTGCCAGCAGTTACCTGGACAGGGGTCGTGGCGCTTTCTTT
CDR3aa: CASSYLDRGRGAFF

abundance: -
v_gene: TRBV7-3
d_gene: -
j_gene: TRBJ2-7
CDR3nt: TGTGCCAGCAGCTTATATCCCCAGGAAGGCGAGCAGTACTTC
CDR3aa: CASSLYPQEGEQYF

abundance: -
v_gene: TRBV27
d_gene: -
j_gene: TRBJ1-5
CDR3nt: TGTGCCAGCACGACAGGCTTAGATCAGCCCCAGCATTTT
CDR3aa: CASTTGLDQPQHF

abundance: -
v_gene: TRBV4-1
d_gene: TRBD1
j_gene: TRBJ1-5
CDR3nt: TGCGCCAGCAGCCTGGGACAGGGGCACAATCAGCCCCAGCATTTT
CDR3aa: CASSLGQGHNQPQHF